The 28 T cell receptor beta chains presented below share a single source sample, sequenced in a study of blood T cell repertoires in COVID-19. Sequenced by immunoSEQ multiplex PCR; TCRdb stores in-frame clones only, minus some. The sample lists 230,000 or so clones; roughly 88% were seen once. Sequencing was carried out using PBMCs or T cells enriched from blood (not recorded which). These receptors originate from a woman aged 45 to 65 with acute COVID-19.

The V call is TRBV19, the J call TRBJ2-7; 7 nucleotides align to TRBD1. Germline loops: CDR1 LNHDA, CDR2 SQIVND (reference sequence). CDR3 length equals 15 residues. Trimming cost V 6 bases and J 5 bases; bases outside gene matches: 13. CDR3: CASSAGSGGIHEQYF. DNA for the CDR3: TGTGCCAGTAGCGCAGGGTCAGGGGGAATCCACGAGCAGTACTTC.

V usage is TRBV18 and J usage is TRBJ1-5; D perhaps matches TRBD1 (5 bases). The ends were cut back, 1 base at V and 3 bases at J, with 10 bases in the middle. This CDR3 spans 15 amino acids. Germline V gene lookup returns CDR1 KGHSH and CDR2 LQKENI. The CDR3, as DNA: TGTGCCAGCTCACCACTAGACAGCCCCAATCAGCCCCAGCATTTT. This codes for CASSPLDSPNQPQHF.

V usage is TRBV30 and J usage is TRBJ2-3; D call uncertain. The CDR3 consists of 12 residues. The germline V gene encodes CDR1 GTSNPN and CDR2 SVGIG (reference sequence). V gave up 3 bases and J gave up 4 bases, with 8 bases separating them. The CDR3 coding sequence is TGTGCCTGGAGCCTGTTCTCAGATACGCAGTATTTT. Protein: CAWSLFSDTQYF.

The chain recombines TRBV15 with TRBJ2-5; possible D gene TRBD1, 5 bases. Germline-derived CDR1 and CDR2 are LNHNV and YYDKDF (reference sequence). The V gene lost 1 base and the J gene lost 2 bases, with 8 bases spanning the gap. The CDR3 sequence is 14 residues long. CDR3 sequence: CATSRATAQETQYF. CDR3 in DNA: TGTGCCACCAGCAGAGCGACAGCACAAGAGACCCAGTACTTC. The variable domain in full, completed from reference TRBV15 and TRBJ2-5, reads DAMVIQNPRYQVTQFGKPVTLSCSQTLNHNVMYWYQQKSSQAPKLLFHYYDKDFNNEADTPDNFQSRRPNTSFCFLDIRSPGLGDTAMYLCATSRATAQETQYFGPGTRLLVL.

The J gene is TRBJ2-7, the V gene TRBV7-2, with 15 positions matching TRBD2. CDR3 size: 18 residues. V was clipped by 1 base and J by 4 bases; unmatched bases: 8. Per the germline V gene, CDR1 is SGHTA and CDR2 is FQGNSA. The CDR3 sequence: CASSLGQPGLAGGYEQYF. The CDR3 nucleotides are TGTGCCAGCAGCTTAGGACAGCCGGGACTAGCGGGAGGTTACGAGCAGTACTTC.

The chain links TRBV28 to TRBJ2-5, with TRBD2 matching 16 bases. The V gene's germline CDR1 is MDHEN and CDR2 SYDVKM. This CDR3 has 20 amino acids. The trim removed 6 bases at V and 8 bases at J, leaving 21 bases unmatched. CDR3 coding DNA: TGTGCCAGCAGCCTAACCCCTGGGACTAGCGGGAGGGCCAGACACACTACCCAGTACTTC. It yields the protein CASSLTPGTSGRARHTTQYF.

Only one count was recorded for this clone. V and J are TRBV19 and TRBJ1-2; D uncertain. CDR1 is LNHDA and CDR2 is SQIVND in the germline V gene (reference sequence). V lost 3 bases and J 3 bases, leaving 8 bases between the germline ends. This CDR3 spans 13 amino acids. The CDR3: CASSMRGDYGYTF. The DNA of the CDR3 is TGTGCCAGTAGTATGCGGGGAGACTATGGCTACACCTTC.

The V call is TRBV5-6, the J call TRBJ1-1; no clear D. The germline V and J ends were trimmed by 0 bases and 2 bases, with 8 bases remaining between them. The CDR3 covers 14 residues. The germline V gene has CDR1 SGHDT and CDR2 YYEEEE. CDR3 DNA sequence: TGTGCCAGCAGCTTGGAACTTTATAACACTGAAGCTTTCTTT. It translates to CASSLELYNTEAFF.

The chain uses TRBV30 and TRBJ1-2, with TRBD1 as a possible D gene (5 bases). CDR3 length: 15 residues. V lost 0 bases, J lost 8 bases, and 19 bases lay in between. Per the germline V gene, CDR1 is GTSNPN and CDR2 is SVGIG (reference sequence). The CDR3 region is CAWSVRGRIGIGYTF. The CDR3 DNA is TGTGCCTGGAGTGTAAGGGGCAGGATAGGGATCGGCTACACCTTC.

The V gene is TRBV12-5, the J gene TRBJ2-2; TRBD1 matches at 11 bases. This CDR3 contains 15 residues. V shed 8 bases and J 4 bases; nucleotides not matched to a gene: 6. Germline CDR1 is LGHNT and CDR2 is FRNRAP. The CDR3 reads CASQQGTGGTGELFF. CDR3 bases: TGTGCTAGTCAGCAGGGGACAGGGGGCACCGGGGAGCTGTTTTTT.

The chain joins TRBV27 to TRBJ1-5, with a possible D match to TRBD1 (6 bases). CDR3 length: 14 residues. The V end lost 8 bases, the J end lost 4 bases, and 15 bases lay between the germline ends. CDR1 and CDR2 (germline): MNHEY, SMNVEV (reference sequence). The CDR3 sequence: CASGLGGYNQPQHF. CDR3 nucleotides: TGTGCCAGCGGGCTAGGGGGTTATAATCAGCCCCAGCATTTT.

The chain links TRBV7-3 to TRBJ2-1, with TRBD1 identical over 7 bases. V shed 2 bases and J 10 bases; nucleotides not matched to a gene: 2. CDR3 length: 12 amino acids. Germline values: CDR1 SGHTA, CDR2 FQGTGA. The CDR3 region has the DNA TGTGCCAGCAGCTTATACAGGGGAGAGCAGTTCTTC. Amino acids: CASSLYRGEQFF.

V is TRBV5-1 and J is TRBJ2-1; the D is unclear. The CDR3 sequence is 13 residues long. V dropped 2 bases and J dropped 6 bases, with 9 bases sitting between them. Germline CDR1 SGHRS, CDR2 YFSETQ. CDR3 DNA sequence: TGCGCCAGCAGCTTTTTCTCGGTCAATGAGCAGTTCTTC. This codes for CASSFFSVNEQFF.

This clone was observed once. CDR3 region: CASSHGQTRDYEQYF. The CDR3 nucleotides read TGTGCCAGCAGCCATGGACAGACACGGGACTACGAGCAGTACTTC. The genes are TRBV3-1 (or the pseudogene TRBV3-2) and TRBJ2-7; TRBD1 might be the D (6 bases). Trimming removed 3 bases from V and 3 bases from J, with 15 bases in between. The germline V gene encodes CDR1 LGHDT and CDR2 YNNKEL (reference sequence). This CDR3 comprises 15 residues.

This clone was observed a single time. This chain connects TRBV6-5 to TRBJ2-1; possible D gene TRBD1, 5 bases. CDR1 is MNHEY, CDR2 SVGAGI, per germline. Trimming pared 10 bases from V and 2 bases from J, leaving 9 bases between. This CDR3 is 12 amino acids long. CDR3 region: CATRTPYNEQFF. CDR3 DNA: TGTGCCACCCGGACACCCTACAATGAGCAGTTCTTC.

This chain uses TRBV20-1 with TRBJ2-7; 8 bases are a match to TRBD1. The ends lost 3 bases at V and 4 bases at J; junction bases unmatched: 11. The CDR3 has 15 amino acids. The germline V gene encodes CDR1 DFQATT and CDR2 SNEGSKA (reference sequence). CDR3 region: CSASDDRGLVYEQYF. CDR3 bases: TGCAGTGCTAGTGACGACAGGGGCTTGGTTTACGAGCAGTACTTC.

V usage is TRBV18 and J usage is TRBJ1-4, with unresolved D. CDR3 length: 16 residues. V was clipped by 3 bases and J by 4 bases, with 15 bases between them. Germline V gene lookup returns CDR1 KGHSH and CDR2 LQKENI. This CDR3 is CASSPASTAINEKLFF. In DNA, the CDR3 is TGTGCCAGCTCACCGGCCTCAACAGCCATTAATGAAAAACTGTTTTTT. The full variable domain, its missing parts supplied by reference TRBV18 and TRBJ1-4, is NAGVMQNPRHLVRRRGQEARLRCSPMKGHSHVYWYRQLPEEGLKFMVYLQKENIIDESGMPKERFSAEFPKEGPSILRIQQVVRGDSAAYFCASSPASTAINEKLFFGSGTQLSVL.

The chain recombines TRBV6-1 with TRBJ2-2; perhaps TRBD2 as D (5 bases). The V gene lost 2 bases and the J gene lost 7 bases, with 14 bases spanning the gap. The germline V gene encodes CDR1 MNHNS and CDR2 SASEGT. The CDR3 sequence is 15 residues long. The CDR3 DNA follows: TGTGCCAGCAGTGAACACAGCGGAGCGGTCGGGGAGCTGTTTTTT. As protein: CASSEHSGAVGELFF.

As DNA, the CDR3 is TGTGCCAGCAGTACACGGGAGGGGTCTTATGGCTACACCTTC. It is translated as CASSTREGSYGYTF. J is TRBJ1-2 and V is TRBV28; tentative D call: TRBD1 (5 bases). V lost 5 bases and J lost 5, with 15 bases in between. The CDR3 has 14 amino acids. Germline V gives CDR1 MDHEN, CDR2 SYDVKM.

In DNA form, the CDR3 reads TGTGCCAGCAGCCCCCCGGGACTCCGCGGGGAGCAGTACTTC. Its translation is CASSPPGLRGEQYF. The chain has TRBV7-2 and TRBJ2-7; tentatively, D is TRBD2 (6 bases). Per germline, CDR1 SGHTA and CDR2 FQGNSA. Trimming left V 5 bases short and J 7 bases short, with 18 bases between. This CDR3 has 14 amino acids.

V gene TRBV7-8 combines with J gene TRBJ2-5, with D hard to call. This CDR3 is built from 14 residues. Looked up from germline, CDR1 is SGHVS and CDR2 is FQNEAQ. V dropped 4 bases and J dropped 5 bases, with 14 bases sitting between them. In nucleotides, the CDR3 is TGTGCCAGCAGCTCAAAGACTGGGTGGGAGACCCAGTACTTC. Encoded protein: CASSSKTGWETQYF. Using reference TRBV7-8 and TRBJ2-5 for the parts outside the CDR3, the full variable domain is GAGVSQSPRYKVAKRGQDVALRCDPISGHVSLFWYQQALGQGPEFLTYFQNEAQLDKSGLPSDRFFAERPEGSVSTLKIQRTQQEDSAVYLCASSSKTGWETQYFGPGTRLLVL.

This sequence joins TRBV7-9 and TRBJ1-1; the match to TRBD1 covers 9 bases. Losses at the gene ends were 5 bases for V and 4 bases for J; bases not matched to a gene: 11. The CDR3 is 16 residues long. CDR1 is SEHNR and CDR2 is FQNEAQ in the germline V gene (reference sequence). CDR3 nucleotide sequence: TGTGCCAGCAGCGATATTCGGACAGGGGAGGCCACTGAAGCTTTCTTT. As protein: CASSDIRTGEATEAFF.

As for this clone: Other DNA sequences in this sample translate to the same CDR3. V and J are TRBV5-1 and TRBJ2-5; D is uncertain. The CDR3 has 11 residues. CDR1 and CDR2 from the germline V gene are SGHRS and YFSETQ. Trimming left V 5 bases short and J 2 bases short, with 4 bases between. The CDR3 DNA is TGCGCCAGCAGTTCGCAAGAGACCCAGTACTTC. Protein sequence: CASSSQETQYF.

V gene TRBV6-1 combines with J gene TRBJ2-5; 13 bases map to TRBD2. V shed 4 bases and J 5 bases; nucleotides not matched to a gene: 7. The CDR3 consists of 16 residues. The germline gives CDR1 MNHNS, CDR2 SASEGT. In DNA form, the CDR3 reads TGTGCCAGCAGTGTCGGACTAGCGGGAGAATTCGAGACCCAGTACTTC. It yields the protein CASSVGLAGEFETQYF.

Here the CDR3 DNA reads TGTGCCAGTAGTATATACGGGGGGGAAAATCAGCCCCAGCATTTT. This encodes CASSIYGGENQPQHF. The V call is TRBV19, the J call TRBJ1-5, with a possible D match to TRBD1 (5 bases). The CDR3 consists of 15 residues. The germline gives CDR1 LNHDA, CDR2 SQIVND (reference sequence). Trimming removed 2 bases at V and 4 bases at J, with 12 bases between.

CDR3 in DNA: TGTGCCAGCAGTTTTTTGCGGGGGGGAACTAATGAAAAACTGTTTTTT. It yields the protein CASSFLRGGTNEKLFF. The chain combines TRBV28 with TRBJ1-4, with D possibly matching TRBD1 (5 bases). V lost 3 bases to trimming and J lost 1 base, with 12 bases between them. Per germline, CDR1 MDHEN and CDR2 SYDVKM. The CDR3 spans 16 residues.

The CDR3 nucleotides are TGTGCCAGCAGTTTCAGGGAGGGGACCCAGTACTTC. It codes for CASSFREGTQYF. The chain uses TRBV27 and TRBJ2-5, with 7 bases lining up with TRBD2. The V segment lost 3 bases and the J segment 7 bases; nucleotides outside the gene matches: 2. The CDR3 spans 12 residues. The germline V gene encodes CDR1 MNHEY and CDR2 SMNVEV (reference sequence).

The CDR3 here is CATSRLPAGNQPQHF. The CDR3 DNA is TGTGCCACCAGCAGACTCCCCGCAGGGAATCAGCCCCAGCATTTT. The chain employs TRBV15 and TRBJ1-5; maybe TRBD1 (5 bases). Germline V gene sequence: CDR1 LNHNV, CDR2 YYDKDF (reference sequence). This CDR3 has 15 amino acids. The V end was cut by 2 bases, the J end by 4 bases, with 12 bases between. The full variable domain, its missing parts supplied by reference TRBV15 and TRBJ1-5, is DAMVIQNPRYQVTQFGKPVTLSCSQTLNHNVMYWYQQKSSQAPKLLFHYYDKDFNNEADTPDNFQSRRPNTSFCFLDIRSPGLGDTAMYLCATSRLPAGNQPQHFGDGTRLSIL.